The 9 T cell receptor beta chains listed next were all sequenced from one sample in a study of post-analysis software for immune sequencing data. Unique molecular identifiers had been added to the TCR beta cDNA libraries. From the PCR reads, TCRdb called clonotypes with MiXCR, one entry per CDR3 protein. There are hundreds of thousands of distinct CDR3 sequences in the sample; 25% to 30% occur only once, and roughly 0.57% lies in the top ten. These TCRs' antigens remain unknown. General observations from the study: Compared with controls, patients had more of roughly 5 TRBV segments, including TRBV5-6, TRBV5-1 and TRBV20-1.

Sequenced material: blood. The source is a girl aged 10-17 years with multiple sclerosis.

At least ten counts were recorded for this clonotype. V usage is TRBV7-2 and J usage is TRBJ2-7, with 8 bases fitting TRBD2. The CDR3 length is 16 residues. Trimming cost V 4 bases and J 2 bases; bases outside gene matches: 10. Germline CDR1 reads SGHTA; CDR2 reads FQGNSA. The CDR3 coding sequence is TGTGCCAGCAGCTCCGACCGCCTGGGACTAGCCTACGAGCAGTACTTC. Its protein is CASSSDRLGLAYEQYF.

This clonotype appeared a few times. The chain couples TRBV20-1 to TRBJ2-1, with TRBD2 identical over 11 bases. Germline V CDR1 and CDR2: DFQATT, SNEGSKA (reference sequence). This CDR3 comprises 14 residues. In DNA, the CDR3 is TGCAGCGACTTAGCGGGAGGGAAATACAATGAGCAGTTCTTC. It is translated as CSDLAGGKYNEQFF.

The chain has TRBV7-2 and TRBJ1-2, with D unresolved. In germline, CDR1 is SGHTA, CDR2 FQGNSA. This CDR3 has 14 residues. V was trimmed by 4 bases and J by 7 bases, leaving 16 bases between them. The CDR3 protein is CASSSPGPRSGYTF. CDR3 bases: TGTGCCAGCAGCTCCCCCGGACCGAGGTCTGGCTACACCTTC.

The rearrangement links TRBV29-1 to TRBJ1-1; D is possibly TRBD1 (5 bases). The CDR3 spans 15 residues. Germline CDR1 is SQVTM and CDR2 is ANQGSEA. Trimming cost V 6 bases and J 5 bases, with 22 bases left between them. CDR3 loop: CSVQWRRGRGTEAFF. In DNA, the CDR3 is TGCAGCGTCCAATGGCGTCGGGGACGGGGAACTGAAGCTTTCTTT.

This clonotype was seen only a few times. The rearrangement joins TRBV28 to TRBJ2-7; either TRBD1 or TRBD2 may fit D (5 bases each). The V end lost 8 bases, the J end lost 1 base, and 9 bases lay between the germline ends. The CDR3 is 12 residues long. CDR1 is MDHEN, CDR2 SYDVKM, per germline. CDR3 residues: CASSWGSYEQYF. DNA of the CDR3: TGTGCCAGCTCGTGGGGGTCCTACGAGCAGTACTTC.

This clonotype was detected only a few times. The genes are TRBV15 and TRBJ2-5; the D is unclear. The CDR3 extends over 14 amino acids. V was shortened by 0 bases and J by 1 base, with 6 bases between the two germline ends. The V gene's germline CDR1 is LNHNV and CDR2 YYDKDF (reference sequence). The CDR3 protein is CATSRDIGQETQYF. The CDR3 DNA sequence: TGTGCCACCAGCAGAGATATAGGCCAAGAGACCCAGTACTTC. The full variable domain, its missing parts supplied by reference TRBV15 and TRBJ2-5, is DAMVIQNPRYQVTQFGKPVTLSCSQTLNHNVMYWYQQKSSQAPKLLFHYYDKDFNNEADTPDNFQSRRPNTSFCFLDIRSPGLGDTAMYLCATSRDIGQETQYFGPGTRLLVL.

The chain joins TRBV5-1 to TRBJ2-3; D unclear. V gave up 4 bases and J gave up 0 bases, with 12 bases separating them. Germline loops: CDR1 SGHRS, CDR2 YFSETQ. The CDR3 runs 15 residues. CDR3 coding DNA: TGCGCCAGCAGCCTAGAACTCAGGAGCACAGATACGCAGTATTTT. It translates to CASSLELRSTDTQYF. The complete variable domain, with remaining parts taken from reference TRBV5-1 and TRBJ2-3, reads KAGVTQTPRYLIKTRGQQVTLSCSPISGHRSVSWYQQTPGQGLQFLFEYFSETQRNKGNFPGRFSGRQFSNSRSEMNVSTLELGDSALYLCASSLELRSTDTQYFGPGTRLTVL.

This clonotype showed up just a few times. This chain uses TRBV24-1 with TRBJ2-3, with D possibly TRBD2 on 5 matching bases. CDR3 length: 16 residues. CDR1 KGHDR and CDR2 SFDVKD come from the germline V gene. The CDR3 here is CANLSGRVPSTDTQYF. Here the CDR3 DNA reads TGTGCTAACTTATCGGGAAGGGTTCCTAGCACAGATACGCAGTATTTT.

This clonotype was detected ten times or more. The chain uses TRBV20-1 and TRBJ2-7; 10 nucleotides align to TRBD2. There are 15 residues in the CDR3. V shed 0 bases and J 4 bases; nucleotides not matched to a gene: 6. Germline values: CDR1 DFQATT, CDR2 SNEGSKA (reference sequence). The CDR3 DNA is TGCAGTGCTAGAGATTACGCTAGCGGGAGTTACGAGCAGTACTTC. Translated, it gives CSARDYASGSYEQYF.